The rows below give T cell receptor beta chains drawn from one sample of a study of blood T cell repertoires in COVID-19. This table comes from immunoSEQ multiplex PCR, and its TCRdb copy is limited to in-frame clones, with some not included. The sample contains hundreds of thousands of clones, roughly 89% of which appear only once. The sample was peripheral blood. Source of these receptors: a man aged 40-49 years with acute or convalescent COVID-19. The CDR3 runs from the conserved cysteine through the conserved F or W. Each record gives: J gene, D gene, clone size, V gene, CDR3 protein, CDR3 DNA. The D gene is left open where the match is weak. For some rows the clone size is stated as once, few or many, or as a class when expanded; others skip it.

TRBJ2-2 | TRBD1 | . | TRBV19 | CASSIGYRGNTGELFF | TGTGCCAGTAGTATAGGCTACAGGGGAAACACCGGGGAGCTGTTTTTT
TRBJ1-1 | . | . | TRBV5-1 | CASSLAGRGTEAFF | TGCGCCAGCAGCTTGGCGGGTAGGGGCACTGAAGCTTTCTTT
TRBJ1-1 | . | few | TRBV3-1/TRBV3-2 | CASSQGQGREAFF | TGTGCCAGCAGCCAAGGCCAGGGCCGTGAAGCTTTCTTT
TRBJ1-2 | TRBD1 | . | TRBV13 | CASSPTANRGFNRAIHGYTF | TGTGCCAGCAGCCCGACCGCGAACAGGGGGTTTAACAGGGCTATTCATGGCTACACCTTC
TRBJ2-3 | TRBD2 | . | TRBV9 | CASSVRLAGGADTQYF | TGTGCCAGCAGCGTCCGACTAGCGGGGGGGGCAGATACGCAGTATTTT
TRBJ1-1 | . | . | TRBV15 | CATSRDRGVQPEAFF | TGTGCCACCAGCAGAGATCGTGGCGTACAGCCTGAAGCTTTCTTT
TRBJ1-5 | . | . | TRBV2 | CASSKTEKGHQPQHF | TGTGCCAGCAGCAAGACCGAGAAGGGGCATCAGCCCCAGCATTTT
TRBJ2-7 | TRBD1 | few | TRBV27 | CASRVDRAPGEQYF | TGTGCCAGCAGGGTGGACAGGGCTCCGGGAGAGCAGTACTTC
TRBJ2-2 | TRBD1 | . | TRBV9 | CASSFRQGAPGELFF | TGTGCCAGCAGCTTTAGACAGGGGGCCCCCGGGGAGCTGTTTTTT
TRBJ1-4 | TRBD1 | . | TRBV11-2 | CASGITGGDWEKLFF | TGTGCCAGCGGAATAACAGGGGGCGATTGGGAAAAACTGTTTTTT
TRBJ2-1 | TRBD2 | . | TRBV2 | CASSDRTSIWNEQFF | TGTGCCAGCAGTGACCGGACTAGCATCTGGAATGAGCAGTTCTTC
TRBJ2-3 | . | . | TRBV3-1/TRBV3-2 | CASSQERARKDTQYF | TGTGCCAGCAGCCAAGAACGAGCGAGAAAAGATACGCAGTATTTT
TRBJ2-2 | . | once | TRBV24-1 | CATSDLLSGEKNTGELFF | TGTGCCACCAGTGATTTGCTTAGTGGAGAAAAGAACACCGGGGAGCTGTTTTTT
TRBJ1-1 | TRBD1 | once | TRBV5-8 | CASTLTGVNTEAFF | TGTGCCAGCACCTTGACAGGGGTGAACACTGAAGCTTTCTTT
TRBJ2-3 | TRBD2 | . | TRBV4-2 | CASSRDPGGLAGGTDTQYF | TGTGCCAGCAGCCGAGACCCGGGGGGACTAGCGGGGGGTACTGATACGCAGTATTTT
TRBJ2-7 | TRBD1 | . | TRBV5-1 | CASSYSGTETYEQYF | TGCGCCAGCAGCTACTCCGGGACAGAAACTTACGAGCAGTACTTC
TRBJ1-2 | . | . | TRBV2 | CASSRTAGPIGYTF | TGTGCCAGCAGTCGGACAGCCGGTCCGATAGGCTACACCTTC
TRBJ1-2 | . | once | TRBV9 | CASSVWAGNYGYTF | TGTGCCAGCAGCGTTTGGGCGGGAAACTATGGCTACACCTTC
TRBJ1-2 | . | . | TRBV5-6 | CASTPVGNYGYTF | TGTGCCAGCACCCCAGTTGGTAACTATGGCTACACCTTC
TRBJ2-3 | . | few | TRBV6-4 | CASSERRGLTDTQYF | TGTGCCAGCAGTGAACGGCGGGGTTTGACAGATACGCAGTATTTT
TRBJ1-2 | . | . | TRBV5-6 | CASSVSSNYGYTF | TGTGCCAGCAGCGTGTCTTCTAACTATGGCTACACCTTC
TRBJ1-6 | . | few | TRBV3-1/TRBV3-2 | CASSQGGRGPLNSPLHF | TGTGCCAGCAGCCAAGGGGGTAGGGGCCCACTTAATTCACCCCTCCACTTT